This passage covers 31 T cell receptor beta chains from one sample sequenced in a study of blood T cell repertoires in COVID-19 (dated by TCRdb to the early 2020s). The library was produced with the immunoSEQ multiplex PCR assay. TCRdb retrieved this table from immuneACCESS and kept in-frame rearrangements only. Not all clones are present; in checked studies, unresolved V genes account for under half, and no reason is known for the remainder. This sample comprises tens of thousands of clones, about 87% of them detected only once. Of the sample, under 6.5% is held by the ten largest clones. The sequenced material came from peripheral blood. These receptors were collected from a middle-aged man with active COVID-19.

This chain connects TRBV11-2 to TRBJ2-1; 7 positions agree with TRBD2. The CDR3 is made up of 13 amino acids. The germline gives CDR1 SGHAT, CDR2 FQNNGV. Trimming took 8 bases from V and 7 from J; bases not matched to a gene: 8. CDR3 in amino acids: CASSRGVRNEQFF. Written as DNA, the CDR3 is TGTGCCAGCTCTCGGGGGGTTCGGAATGAGCAGTTCTTC.

The J gene is TRBJ2-7, the V gene TRBV2, with 7 bases aligning to TRBD2. The length of the CDR3 is 15 residues. J gave up 3 bases and V 6 bases, and 11 bases lay outside the gene matches. The germline gives CDR1 SNHLY, CDR2 FYNNEI. The CDR3 nucleotides read TGTGCCAGCAGAGATCGACTAGCTAGGGGCTACGAGCAGTACTTC. Translating it yields CASRDRLARGYEQYF. The full variable domain, completed using reference TRBV2 and TRBJ2-7, is EPEVTQTPSHQVTQMGQEVILRCVPISNHLYFYWYRQILGQKVEFLVSFYNNEISEKSEIFDDQFSVERPDGSNFTLKIRSTKLEDSAMYFCASRDRLARGYEQYFGPGTRLTVT.

In its sample, this clone was seen a few times. The chain joins TRBV6-1 to TRBJ1-1; no clear D gene. Per the germline V gene, CDR1 is MNHNS and CDR2 is SASEGT. Trimming pared 0 bases from V and 4 bases from J, leaving 12 bases between. The CDR3 length is 15 residues. The CDR3 is CASSEAIDGATEAFF. CDR3 DNA: TGTGCCAGCAGTGAAGCGATTGACGGAGCCACTGAAGCTTTCTTT.

This clone was seen only once. The chain carries TRBV6-6 and TRBJ1-2; maybe TRBD1 (6 bases). V was cut by 4 bases and J by 8 bases, with 14 bases left in between. The CDR3 runs 13 residues. CDR1 MNHNY and CDR2 SVGAGI come from the germline V gene (reference sequence). The CDR3: CASSSPGGDGYTF. The DNA for the CDR3 is TGTGCCAGCAGTTCCCCGGGGGGCGACGGCTACACCTTC.

V is TRBV7-9 and J is TRBJ2-6, with 7 bases that match TRBD1. Germline CDR1 SEHNR, CDR2 FQNEAQ (reference sequence). The V gene end was trimmed by 5 bases and the J gene end by 0 bases; junction bases not matched to a gene: 13. This CDR3 has 19 amino acids. The CDR3 DNA follows: TGTGCCAGCAGCCCTAGGGTCGGACAGGATTACTCTGGGGCCAACGTCCTGACTTTC. This translates into CASSPRVGQDYSGANVLTF.

The chain carries TRBV6-5 and TRBJ1-6, with D possibly matching TRBD1 (5 bases). Per the germline V gene, CDR1 is MNHEY and CDR2 is SVGAGI. CDR3 length equals 13 residues. DNA for the CDR3: TGTGCGGTTCGAAGGGACTTCAATTCACCCCTCCACTTT. This sequence encodes CAVRRDFNSPLHF.

This chain connects TRBV5-1 to TRBJ2-5, with TRBD1 as a possible D gene (6 bases). Germline values: CDR1 SGHRS, CDR2 YFSETQ. Between the trimmed V and J ends, which lost 2 bases and 1 base, there was a span of 12 bases. This CDR3 has 15 amino acids. CDR3 in amino acids: CASSLSGQSQETQYF. CDR3 nucleotides: TGCGCCAGCAGCTTATCAGGACAGTCCCAAGAGACCCAGTACTTC. The variable domain in full, completed from reference TRBV5-1 and TRBJ2-5, reads KAGVTQTPRYLIKTRGQQVTLSCSPISGHRSVSWYQQTPGQGLQFLFEYFSETQRNKGNFPGRFSGRQFSNSRSEMNVSTLELGDSALYLCASSLSGQSQETQYFGPGTRLLVL.

V is TRBV5-1 and J is TRBJ2-1; D gene ambiguous. Germline assignment: CDR1 SGHRS and CDR2 YFSETQ. The CDR3 has 15 amino acids. With 2 bases removed from V and 4 bases from J, the gap between germline ends came to 13 bases. DNA for the CDR3: TGCGCCAGCAGCTTTCGGGTAACGTCTTACAATGAGCAGTTCTTC. Amino acids: CASSFRVTSYNEQFF.

This clone came up a few times. This chain joins TRBV29-1 and TRBJ2-2, with a weak D call TRBD1 (6 bases). The CDR3 is 14 amino acids. Germline CDR1 and CDR2: SQVTM and ANQGSEA. V was cut by 6 bases and J by 1 base, with 12 bases left in between. CDR3 bases: TGCAGCGTCCTGGGACACCTGAACACCGGGGAGCTGTTTTTT. Translated: CSVLGHLNTGELFF.

The J gene is TRBJ1-2, the V gene TRBV27; weak D call: TRBD1 (5 bases). V was pared by 5 bases and J by 3 bases, with 10 bases between. From germline, CDR1 is MNHEY and CDR2 SMNVEV (reference sequence). The CDR3 contains 13 residues. CDR3 loop: CASSHTGDYGYTF. In DNA form, the CDR3 reads TGTGCCAGCAGTCATACGGGGGACTATGGCTACACCTTC.

The gene calls are TRBV7-6 and TRBJ2-2, with 7 nucleotides matching TRBD1. Per germline, CDR1 SGHVS and CDR2 FNYEAQ. The CDR3 spans 15 residues. The V segment lost 5 bases and the J segment 0 bases; nucleotides outside the gene matches: 3. CDR3 bases: TGTGCCAGCAGCCCCGGACAGGCGAACACCGGGGAGCTGTTTTTT. Translation: CASSPGQANTGELFF.

The chain carries TRBV2 and TRBJ1-3, with D unclear. V was cut by 1 base and J by 2 bases, with 9 bases left in between. Germline CDR1 is SNHLY and CDR2 is FYNNEI. The CDR3 is 15 residues long. The DNA for the CDR3 is TGTGCCAGCAGTGAAGGCGGCAGTCCTGGAAACACCATATATTTT. Translated: CASSEGGSPGNTIYF.

The chain recombines TRBV28 with TRBJ2-7, with a tentative D call TRBD1 (5 bases). The germline V gene has CDR1 MDHEN and CDR2 SYDVKM. V was clipped by 5 bases and J by 4 bases, with 9 bases between them. This CDR3 comprises 12 residues. The CDR3 loop is CASSIPGYEQYF. The CDR3 coding sequence is TGTGCCAGCAGTATCCCAGGGTACGAGCAGTACTTC.

This sequence joins TRBV27 and TRBJ1-1, with D possibly being TRBD1 (6 bases). Trimming took 5 bases from V and 0 from J, leaving 19 bases between them. Looked up from germline, CDR1 is MNHEY and CDR2 is SMNVEV (reference sequence). The CDR3 loop spans 17 amino acids. CDR3 sequence (DNA): TGTGCCAGCAGTCCCCAGAAAGTTACAGGGTTGAACACTGAAGCTTTCTTT. This codes for CASSPQKVTGLNTEAFF.

The chain has TRBV18 and TRBJ2-3; unclear D gene. V was cut by 3 bases and J by 0 bases, with 10 bases left in between. This CDR3 comprises 15 residues. Germline CDR1 and CDR2: KGHSH and LQKENI. CDR3: CASSPFPVSTDTQYF. CDR3 bases: TGTGCCAGCTCACCTTTTCCTGTTAGCACAGATACGCAGTATTTT.

This clone came up a few times. V and J are TRBV14 and TRBJ2-2; 8 bases map to TRBD2. Germline-derived CDR1 and CDR2 are SGHDN and FVKESK. The junction had 3 bases not matched to a gene; V was cut back by 2 bases and J by 4 bases. This CDR3 contains 15 residues. Here the CDR3 DNA reads TGTGCCAGCAGCCAAAACGGGGGGGCCACCGGGGAGCTGTTTTTT. This encodes CASSQNGGATGELFF.

The CDR3 coding sequence is TGTGCCAGCAGTTTAAGCAACTACGAGCAGTACTTC. Encoded protein: CASSLSNYEQYF. This rearrangement joins TRBV28 to TRBJ2-7; D ambiguous. CDR1 and CDR2 from the germline V gene are MDHEN and SYDVKM. Trimming removed 2 bases from V and 3 bases from J, with 5 bases in between. This CDR3 comprises 12 residues.

The chain is built from TRBV5-1 and TRBJ2-7, with 8 bases fitting TRBD2. V shed 4 bases, J shed 5 bases, and the junction held 17 bases outside the gene matches. CDR3 length: 17 amino acids. Per germline, CDR1 SGHRS and CDR2 YFSETQ. The CDR3 spells CASSHVREGGAQDEQYF. CDR3 DNA sequence: TGCGCCAGCAGCCATGTCCGGGAGGGCGGAGCCCAGGACGAGCAGTACTTC.

The CDR3 spells CASSRDSDSNQPQHF. The CDR3 DNA is TGTGCCAGCAGCCGGGACAGCGATAGCAATCAGCCCCAGCATTTT. V usage is TRBV6-5 and J usage is TRBJ1-5; 7 bases map to TRBD1. The ends lost 6 bases at V and 0 bases at J; junction bases unmatched: 5. The CDR3 is made up of 15 amino acids. CDR1 and CDR2 from the germline V gene are MNHEY and SVGAGI.

This clone is judged medium-sized. J is TRBJ2-1 and V is TRBV5-1; 8 nucleotides agree with TRBD2. CDR1 and CDR2 from the germline V gene are SGHRS and YFSETQ. V trimming: 6 bases; J trimming: 0 bases; junction bases outside the gene matches: 5. The CDR3 spans 15 residues. CDR3 nucleotide sequence: TGCGCCAGCACCCGCGGGGGGAGCTCCTACAATGAGCAGTTCTTC. Its protein product is CASTRGGSSYNEQFF.

The V call is TRBV29-1, the J call TRBJ2-7; 7 bases fit TRBD1. This CDR3 is 13 amino acids long. J gave up 4 bases and V 6 bases, and 9 bases lay outside the gene matches. Germline assignment: CDR1 SQVTM and CDR2 ANQGSEA. The CDR3 here is CSVQTGTAYEQYF. The CDR3 bases are TGCAGCGTCCAAACCGGGACAGCATACGAGCAGTACTTC.

CDR3 in amino acids: CASSPGVGETQYF. As DNA, the CDR3 is TGCGCCAGCAGCCCGGGGGTCGGGGAGACCCAGTACTTC. This chain joins TRBV5-1 and TRBJ2-5; D perhaps matches TRBD2 (6 bases). This CDR3 is 13 amino acids long. The germline gives CDR1 SGHRS, CDR2 YFSETQ. The V end was cut by 4 bases, the J end by 5 bases, with 12 bases between.

This sequence joins TRBV19 and TRBJ1-1; D remains ambiguous. V lost 1 base and J 4 bases, leaving 7 bases between the germline ends. The germline CDR1 and CDR2 sequences are LNHDA and SQIVND (reference sequence). The CDR3 runs 13 residues. The DNA for the CDR3 is TGTGCCAGTAGTATAGGCGGGAGCACTGAAGCTTTCTTT. This encodes CASSIGGSTEAFF.

The rearrangement links TRBV21-1 to TRBJ2-3; the listed D gene, TRBD2, was not tested against the DNA. TRBV21-1 is given as a pseudogene. The CDR3 extends over 16 amino acids. The CDR3 sequence is CASSKKKKPRTDTQYF. Written as DNA, the CDR3 is TGTGCCAGCAGCAAGAAGAAAAAGCCGCGCACAGATACGCAGTATTTT.

The CDR3 here is CASTPSGTYEQYF. The CDR3 nucleotides read TGTGCCAGCACCCCTAGCGGGACCTACGAGCAGTACTTC. J is TRBJ2-7 and V is TRBV12-3 or TRBV12-4; 9 nucleotides match TRBD2. CDR3 size: 13 residues. The V gene end was trimmed by 7 bases and the J gene end by 2 bases; junction bases not matched to a gene: 3.

J is TRBJ2-7 and V is TRBV6-2 or TRBV6-3; possibly TRBD1 for D (5 bases). V was trimmed by 0 bases and J by 3 bases, leaving 12 bases between them. The CDR3 runs to 15 residues. Germline loops: CDR1 MNHEY, CDR2 SVGEGT. The CDR3 spells CASSYSRQGSYEQYF. CDR3 nucleotides: TGTGCCAGCAGTTACTCGAGGCAGGGTAGCTACGAGCAGTACTTC.

The chain carries TRBV9 and TRBJ1-2; 11 bases align to TRBD1. V lost 4 bases and J lost 7; bases outside the gene matches: 9. Germline lookup yields CDR1 SGDLS and CDR2 YYNGEE. The CDR3 runs to 15 residues. CDR3 loop: CASSPEDRGLGGYTF. The CDR3 DNA follows: TGTGCCAGCAGCCCAGAGGACAGGGGGCTTGGTGGCTACACCTTC. The entire variable domain, with the rest obtained from reference TRBV9 and TRBJ1-2, is as follows: DSGVTQTPKHLITATGQRVTLRCSPRSGDLSVYWYQQSLDQGLQFLIQYYNGEERAKGNILERFSAQQFPDLHSELNLSSLELGDSALYFCASSPEDRGLGGYTFGSGTRLTVV.

The chain joins TRBV21-1 to TRBJ1-4. TRBV21-1 is given as a pseudogene. This CDR3 region has 16 residues. The CDR3 sequence is CASSPSLGRVGEKLFF. The CDR3 DNA reads as TGTGCCAGCAGCCCTTCCTTGGGGAGGGTAGGTGAAAAACTGTTTTTT.

The V gene is TRBV30, the J gene TRBJ2-7, with D perhaps TRBD1 (5 bases). Germline CDR1 GTSNPN, CDR2 SVGIG (reference sequence). V was clipped by 5 bases and J by 0 bases, with 14 bases between them. This CDR3 has 14 amino acids. The CDR3 nucleotides read TGTGCCTGGTCCAAGGGGCTCCTCTCCTACGAGCAGTACTTC. Protein sequence: CAWSKGLLSYEQYF.

The genes are TRBV9 and TRBJ1-4, with D possibly matching TRBD1 (6 bases). CDR3 size: 13 residues. Germline CDR1 SGDLS, CDR2 YYNGEE. V was clipped by 3 bases and J by 8 bases, with 11 bases between them. The CDR3 sequence: CASSDRVGEKLFF. CDR3 in DNA: TGTGCCAGCAGCGACAGGGTCGGGGAAAAACTGTTTTTT.

This chain joins TRBV7-9 and TRBJ1-4; 8 bases line up with TRBD1. Germline CDR1 reads SEHNR; CDR2 reads FQNEAQ (reference sequence). The CDR3 covers 16 residues. V lost 3 bases and J lost 3; bases outside the gene matches: 6. The DNA of the CDR3 is TGTGCCAGCAGCTTGGCAGGGGGCGTATCTAATGAAAAACTGTTTTTT. Amino acids: CASSLAGGVSNEKLFF.